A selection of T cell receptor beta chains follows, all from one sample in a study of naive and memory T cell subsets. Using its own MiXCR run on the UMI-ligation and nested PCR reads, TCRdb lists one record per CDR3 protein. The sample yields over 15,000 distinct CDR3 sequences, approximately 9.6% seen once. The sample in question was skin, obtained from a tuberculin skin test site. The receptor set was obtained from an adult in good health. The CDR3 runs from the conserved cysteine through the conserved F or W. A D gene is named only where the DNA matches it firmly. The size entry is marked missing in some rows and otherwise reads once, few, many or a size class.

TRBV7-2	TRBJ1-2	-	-	CASSRYSANYGYTF	TGTGCCAGCAGCCGTTACAGCGCGAACTATGGCTACACCTTC
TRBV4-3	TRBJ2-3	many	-	CASSQAGAVESTDTQYF	TGCGCCAGCAGCCAAGCTGGGGCAGTGGAGAGCACAGATACGCAGTATTTT
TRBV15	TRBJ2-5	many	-	CATSSHPDSQETQYF	TGTGCCACCAGCAGCCACCCGGACTCCCAAGAGACCCAGTACTTC
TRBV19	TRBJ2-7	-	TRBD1	CASSTRQGDYEQYF	TGTGCCAGTAGTACTAGACAGGGGGACTACGAGCAGTACTTC
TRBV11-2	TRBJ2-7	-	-	CASSPFGGPFYEQYF	TGTGCCAGCAGCCCTTTCGGGGGGCCCTTCTACGAGCAGTACTTC
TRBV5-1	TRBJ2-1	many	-	CASSLEGAQSSYNEQFF	TGCGCCAGCAGCTTGGAGGGTGCGCAGTCCTCCTACAATGAGCAGTTCTTC
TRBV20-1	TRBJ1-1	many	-	CSAPGKYVEAFF	TGCAGTGCACCCGGGAAGTATGTTGAAGCTTTCTTT
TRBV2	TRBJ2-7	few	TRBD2	CASSEYISGRAGYEQYF	TGTGCCAGCAGTGAATATATAAGCGGGAGGGCGGGCTACGAGCAGTACTTC
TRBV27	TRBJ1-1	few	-	CASSTPLRTGNTEAFF	TGTGCCAGCAGTACCCCCCTCCGGACGGGGAACACTGAAGCTTTCTTT
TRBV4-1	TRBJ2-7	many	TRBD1	CASSQETGVPTYEQYF	TGCGCCAGCAGCCAAGAGACAGGGGTCCCCACCTACGAGCAGTACTTC
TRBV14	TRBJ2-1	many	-	CASSHFGGLSSYNEQFF	TGTGCCAGCAGCCACTTCGGCGGGTTGAGCTCCTACAATGAGCAGTTCTTC
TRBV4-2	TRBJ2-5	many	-	CASSQEGSSGETQYF	TGTGCCAGCAGCCAAGAGGGATCGTCGGGAGAGACCCAGTACTTC
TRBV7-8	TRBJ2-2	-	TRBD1	CASSLRSPGGFGTGELFF	TGTGCCAGCAGCTTAAGAAGTCCAGGGGGCTTTGGTACCGGGGAGCTGTTTTTT
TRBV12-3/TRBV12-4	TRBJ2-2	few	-	CASSPQAGTGELFF	TGTGCCAGCAGCCCCCAGGCGGGCACCGGGGAGCTGTTTTTT
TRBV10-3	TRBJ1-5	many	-	CAISEGGAGNQPQHF	TGTGCCATCAGTGAGGGGGGGGCCGGCAATCAGCCCCAGCATTTT
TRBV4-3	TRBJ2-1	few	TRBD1	CASSQGQGVGEQFF	TGCGCCAGCAGCCAGGGGCAGGGGGTTGGTGAGCAGTTCTTC
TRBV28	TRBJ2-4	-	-	CASSLWEAKNIQYF	TGTGCCAGCAGTTTATGGGAGGCCAAAAACATTCAGTACTTC
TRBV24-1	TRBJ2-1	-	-	CATRDSRRFHEQFF	TGTGCCACCAGAGATTCGCGACGGTTTCATGAGCAGTTCTTC
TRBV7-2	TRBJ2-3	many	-	CASSQYLSTDTQYF	TGTGCCAGCAGCCAGTACCTTAGCACAGATACGCAGTATTTT
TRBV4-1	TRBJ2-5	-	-	CASSQVTGDQETQYF	TGCGCCAGCAGCCAAGTCACCGGGGACCAAGAGACCCAGTACTTC
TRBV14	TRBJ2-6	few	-	CASSQGVLRDGANVLTF	TGTGCCAGCAGCCAAGGAGTACTAAGGGACGGGGCCAACGTCCTGACTTTC
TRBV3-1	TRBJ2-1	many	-	CASSPTLTSSYNEQFF	TGTGCCAGCAGCCCTACTTTGACTAGCTCCTACAATGAGCAGTTCTTC
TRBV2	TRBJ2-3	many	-	CASSEFGVTQYF	TGTGCCAGCAGTGAGTTTGGGGTCACGCAGTATTTT
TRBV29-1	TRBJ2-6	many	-	CSVAPSGANVLTF	TGCAGCGTTGCGCCGTCTGGGGCCAACGTCCTGACTTTC
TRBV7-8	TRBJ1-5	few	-	CASSLGRDNQPQHF	TGTGCCAGCAGCTTGGGGAGGGACAATCAGCCCCAGCATTTT
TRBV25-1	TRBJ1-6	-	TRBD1	CASSTPGQLNSPLHF	TGTGCCAGCTCGACACCGGGACAGTTGAATTCACCCCTCCACTTT
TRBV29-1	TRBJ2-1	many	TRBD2	CSVYGLAGEDEQFF	TGCAGCGTTTACGGACTAGCGGGAGAGGATGAGCAGTTCTTC
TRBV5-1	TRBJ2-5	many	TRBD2	CASSGTSGRAHETQYF	TGCGCCAGCAGCGGGACTAGCGGGAGGGCCCATGAGACCCAGTACTTC
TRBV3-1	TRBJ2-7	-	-	CASSQRYEQYF	TGTGCCAGCAGCCAACGTTACGAGCAGTACTTC
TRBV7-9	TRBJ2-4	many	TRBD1	CASRSGGAHIQYF	TGTGCCAGCAGATCAGGGGGCGCTCACATTCAGTACTTC
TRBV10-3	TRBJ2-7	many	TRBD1	CAIGQVDFKYF	TGTGCCATCGGACAGGTGGATTTTAAGTACTTC
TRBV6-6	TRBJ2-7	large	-	CASSWNRDYEQYF	TGTGCCAGCAGTTGGAACAGGGACTACGAGCAGTACTTC
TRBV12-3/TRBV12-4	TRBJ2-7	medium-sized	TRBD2	CASSRGSGGASRNEQYF	TGTGCCAGCAGCCGAGGGAGCGGGGGGGCTTCAAGGAACGAGCAGTACTTC
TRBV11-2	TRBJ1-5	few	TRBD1	CASSLAGDRGSPPQHF	TGTGCCAGCAGCTTAGCCGGGGACAGGGGTTCACCGCCCCAGCATTTT
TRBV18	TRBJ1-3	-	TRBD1	CASSPGQDSGNTIYF	TGTGCCAGCTCACCGGGACAGGACTCTGGAAACACCATATATTTT
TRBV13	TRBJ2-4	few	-	CASSLEAFAVKNIQYF	TGTGCCAGCAGCTTAGAAGCGTTCGCAGTCAAAAACATTCAGTACTTC
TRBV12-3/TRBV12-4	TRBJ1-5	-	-	CASSLYSLGLGNQPQHF	TGTGCCAGCAGTTTATATTCTCTGGGGCTTGGCAATCAGCCCCAGCATTTT
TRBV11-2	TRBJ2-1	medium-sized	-	CASSHTDNEQFF	TGTGCCAGCAGCCACACAGACAATGAGCAGTTCTTC
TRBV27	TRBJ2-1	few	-	CASSLGQHNEQFF	TGTGCCAGCAGCCTAGGACAGCACAATGAGCAGTTCTTC
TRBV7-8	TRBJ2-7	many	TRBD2	CASSISGSAYEQYF	TGTGCCAGCAGCATTAGCGGGAGCGCCTACGAGCAGTACTTC
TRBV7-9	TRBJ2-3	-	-	CASSPTQQGTQYF	TGTGCCAGCAGCCCGACCCAACAGGGCACGCAGTATTTT
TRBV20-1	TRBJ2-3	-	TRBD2	CSARHPGLAGADTQYF	TGCAGTGCTAGACACCCCGGACTAGCGGGGGCTGATACGCAGTATTTT
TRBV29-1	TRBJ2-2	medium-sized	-	CSVESGTGELFF	TGCAGCGTTGAATCGGGGACCGGGGAGCTGTTTTTT
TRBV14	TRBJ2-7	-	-	CASMGVLDYEQYF	TGTGCCAGCATGGGGGTCTTGGATTACGAGCAGTACTTC
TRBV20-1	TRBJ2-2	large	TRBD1	CSAQQGASAGELFF	TGCAGTGCACAACAGGGGGCCAGTGCCGGGGAGCTGTTTTTT
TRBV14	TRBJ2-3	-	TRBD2	CASSLGTTRQYF	TGTGCCAGCAGTCTAGGGACTACCCGGCAGTATTTT
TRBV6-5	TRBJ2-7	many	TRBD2	CASSYLRGGRPYEQYF	TGTGCCAGCAGTTACCTCCGGGGGGGCAGGCCCTACGAGCAGTACTTC
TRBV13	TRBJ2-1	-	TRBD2	CASSSGTSGRDYNEQFF	TGTGCCAGCAGCTCCGGGACTAGCGGGAGGGACTACAATGAGCAGTTCTTC
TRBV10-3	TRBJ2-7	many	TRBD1	CAIRSDRTSSYEQYF	TGTGCCATCAGGTCGGACAGGACAAGCTCCTACGAGCAGTACTTC
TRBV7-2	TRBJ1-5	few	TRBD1	CASSPDRGDQPQHF	TGTGCCAGCAGCCCAGACAGGGGGGATCAGCCCCAGCATTTT
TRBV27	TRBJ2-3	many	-	CASSLGFTDTQYF	TGTGCCAGCAGTTTAGGCTTCACAGATACGCAGTATTTT
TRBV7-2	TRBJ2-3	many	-	CASSIGVDTQYF	TGTGCCAGCAGCATCGGGGTAGATACGCAGTATTTT